At least ten counts were recorded for the clone carrying this TCR beta chain. The antigen is undetermined. The data were taken from a study of regulatory T cells in long-lasting Graves disease. Findings and limits, study-wide: TRBV28, TRBJ1-2 and TRBJ2-5 were favored in persistent disease.

Building of the TCR beta libraries involved iRepertoire HTBI primers and Arm-PCR of CDR3 regions. Each CDR3 protein is one row after TCRdb ran MiXCR on the multiplex PCR reads. The repertoire holds about 470,000 distinct CDR3 sequences, with more than 20% as singletons. This CDR3 contains 17 residues. The germline V gene has CDR1 LGHDT and CDR2 YNNKEL (reference sequence). V lost 1 base, J lost 0 bases, and 10 bases lay in between. Indicated time point: persistent/refractory GD, antithyroid drugs over 5 years with positive TRAb. There was RNA extracted from PBMCs, and the TCR library was made from it.

The sequences come from peripheral blood mononuclear cells (PBMCs), collected when the disease was refractory, from a patient treated with antithyroid drugs. The source of this sequence is a female donor with Graves disease. The genes are TRBV3-1 and TRBJ2-6; unclear D gene. As DNA, the CDR3 is TGTGCCAGCAGCCAAGTATCTGGGGTCTCTGGGGCCAACGTCCTGACTTTC. Protein: CASSQVSGVSGANVLTF.